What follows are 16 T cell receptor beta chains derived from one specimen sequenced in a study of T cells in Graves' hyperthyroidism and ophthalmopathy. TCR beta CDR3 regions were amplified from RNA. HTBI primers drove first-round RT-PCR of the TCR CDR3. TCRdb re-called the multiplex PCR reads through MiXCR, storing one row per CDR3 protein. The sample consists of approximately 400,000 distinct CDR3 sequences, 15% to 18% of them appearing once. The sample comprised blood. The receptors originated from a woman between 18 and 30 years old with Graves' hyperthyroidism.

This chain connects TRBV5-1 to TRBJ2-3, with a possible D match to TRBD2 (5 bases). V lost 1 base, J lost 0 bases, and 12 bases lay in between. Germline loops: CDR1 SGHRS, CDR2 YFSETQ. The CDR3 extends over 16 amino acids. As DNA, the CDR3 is TGCGCCAGCAGCTTGACTTCTAGCCTAAGCACAGATACGCAGTATTTT. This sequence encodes CASSLTSSLSTDTQYF.

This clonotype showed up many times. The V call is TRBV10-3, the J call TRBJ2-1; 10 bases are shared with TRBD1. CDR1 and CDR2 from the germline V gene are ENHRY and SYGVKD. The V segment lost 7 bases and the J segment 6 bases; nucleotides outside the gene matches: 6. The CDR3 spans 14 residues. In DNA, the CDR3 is TGTGCCATCACCCGGGACAGGGGTGGCAATGAGCAGTTCTTC. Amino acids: CAITRDRGGNEQFF.

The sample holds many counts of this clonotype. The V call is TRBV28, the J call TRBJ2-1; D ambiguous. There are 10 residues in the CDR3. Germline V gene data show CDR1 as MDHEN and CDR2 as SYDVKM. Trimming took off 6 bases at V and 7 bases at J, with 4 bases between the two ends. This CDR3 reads CASSLNEQFF. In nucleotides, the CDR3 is TGTGCCAGCAGCCTAAATGAGCAGTTCTTC. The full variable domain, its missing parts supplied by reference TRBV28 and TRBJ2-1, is DVKVTQSSRYLVKRTGEKVFLECVQDMDHENMFWYRQDPGLGLRLIYFSYDVKMKEKGDIPEGYSVSREKKERFSLILESASTNQTSMYLCASSLNEQFFGPGTRLTVL.

Written as DNA, the CDR3 is TGTGCCAGCAGGCAGGGCCTCTATGGCTACACCTTC. Translation gives CASRQGLYGYTF. V is TRBV6-1 and J is TRBJ1-2, with D possibly matching TRBD1 (5 bases). V shed 6 bases and J shed 4 bases, with 9 bases lying between them. The germline V gene encodes CDR1 MNHNS and CDR2 SASEGT. The CDR3 length is 12 residues.

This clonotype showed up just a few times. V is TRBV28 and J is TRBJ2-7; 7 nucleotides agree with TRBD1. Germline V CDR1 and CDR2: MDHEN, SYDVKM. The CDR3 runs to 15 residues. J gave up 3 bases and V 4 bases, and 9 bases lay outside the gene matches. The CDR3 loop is CASSSQGRRLYEQYF. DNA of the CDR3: TGTGCCAGCAGTTCACAGGGGCGTAGACTCTACGAGCAGTACTTC.

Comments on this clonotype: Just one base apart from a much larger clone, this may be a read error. CDR3: CAISESPGARDTDTQYF. CDR3 sequence (DNA): TGTGCCATCAGTGAGTCCCCGGGGGCCCGAGACACAGATACGCAGTATTTT. The chain employs TRBV10-3 and TRBJ2-3, with D perhaps being TRBD1 or TRBD2 (6 bases each). The germline V gene encodes CDR1 ENHRY and CDR2 SYGVKD. The CDR3 is 17 amino acids. V lost 0 bases, J lost 2 bases, and 15 bases lay in between.

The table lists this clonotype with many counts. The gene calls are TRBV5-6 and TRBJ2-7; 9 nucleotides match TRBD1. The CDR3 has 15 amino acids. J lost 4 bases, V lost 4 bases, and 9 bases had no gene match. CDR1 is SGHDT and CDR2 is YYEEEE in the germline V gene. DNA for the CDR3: TGTGCCAGCAGCCACGGGACAGGGAATAGGTACGAGCAGTACTTC. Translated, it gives CASSHGTGNRYEQYF.

CDR3 coding DNA: TGTGCCAGCAGCAGAACCGGGACAGTAACGGAAAAACTGTTTTTT. Its protein product is CASSRTGTVTEKLFF. The gene calls are TRBV7-2 and TRBJ1-4, with 7 bases fitting TRBD1. CDR1 and CDR2 from the germline V gene are SGHTA and FQGNSA. The CDR3 length is 15 residues. Trimming took 5 bases from V and 8 from J; bases not matched to a gene: 11.

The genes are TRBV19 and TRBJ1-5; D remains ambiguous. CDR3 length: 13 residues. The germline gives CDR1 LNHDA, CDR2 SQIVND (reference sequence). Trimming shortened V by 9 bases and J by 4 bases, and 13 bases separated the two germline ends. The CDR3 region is CASSDQKNQPQHF. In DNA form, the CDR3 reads TGTGCCAGCAGTGACCAGAAAAATCAGCCCCAGCATTTT.

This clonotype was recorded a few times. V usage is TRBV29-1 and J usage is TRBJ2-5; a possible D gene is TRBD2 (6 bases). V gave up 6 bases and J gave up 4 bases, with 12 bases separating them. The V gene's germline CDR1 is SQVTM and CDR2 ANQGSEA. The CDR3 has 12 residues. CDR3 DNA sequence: TGCAGCGTGAGAAGCGGGTTAGAGACCCAGTACTTC. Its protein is CSVRSGLETQYF. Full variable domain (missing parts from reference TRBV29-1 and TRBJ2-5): SAVISQKPSRDICQRGTSLTIQCQVDSQVTMMFWYRQQPGQSLTLIATANQGSEATYESGFVIDKFPISRPNLTFSTLTVSNMSPEDSSIYLCSVRSGLETQYFGPGTRLLVL.

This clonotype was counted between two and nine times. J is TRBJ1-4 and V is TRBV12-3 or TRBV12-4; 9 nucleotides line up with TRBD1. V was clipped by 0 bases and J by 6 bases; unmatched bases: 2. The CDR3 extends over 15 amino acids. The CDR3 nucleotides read TGTGCCAGCAGTTTAGCGCGGACAGGGGATGAAAAACTGTTTTTT. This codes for CASSLARTGDEKLFF.

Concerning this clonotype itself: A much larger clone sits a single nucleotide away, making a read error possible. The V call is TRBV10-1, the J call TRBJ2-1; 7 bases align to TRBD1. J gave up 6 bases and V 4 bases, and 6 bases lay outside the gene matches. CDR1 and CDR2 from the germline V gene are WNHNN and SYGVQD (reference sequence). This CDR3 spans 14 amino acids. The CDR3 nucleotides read TGCGCCAGCAGTGTCCGGGGACAGAGCAATGAGCAGTTCTTC. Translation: CASSVRGQSNEQFF.

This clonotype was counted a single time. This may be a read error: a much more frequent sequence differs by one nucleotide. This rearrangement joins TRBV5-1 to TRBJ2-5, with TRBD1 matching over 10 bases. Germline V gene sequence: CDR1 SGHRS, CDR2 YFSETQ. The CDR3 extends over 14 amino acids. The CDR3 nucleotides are TGCGCCAGCAGCTCCGGGACAGGGGAAGAGGCCCAGTACTTC. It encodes CASSSGTGEEAQYF.

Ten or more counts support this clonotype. CDR3 loop: CASSSRSSNQPQHF. The CDR3 DNA sequence: TGTGCCAGCAGCTCTCGAAGTAGCAATCAGCCCCAGCATTTT. V is TRBV5-6 and J is TRBJ1-5; D not certain. Germline V gives CDR1 SGHDT, CDR2 YYEEEE. V lost 3 bases to trimming and J lost 0 bases, with 7 bases between them. There are 14 residues in the CDR3.

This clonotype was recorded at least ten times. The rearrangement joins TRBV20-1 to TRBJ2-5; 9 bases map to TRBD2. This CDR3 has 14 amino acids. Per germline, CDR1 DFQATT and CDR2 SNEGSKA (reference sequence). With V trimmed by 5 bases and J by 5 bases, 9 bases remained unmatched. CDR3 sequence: CSAGELAGVETQYF. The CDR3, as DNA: TGCAGTGCTGGGGAATTAGCGGGAGTGGAGACCCAGTACTTC.

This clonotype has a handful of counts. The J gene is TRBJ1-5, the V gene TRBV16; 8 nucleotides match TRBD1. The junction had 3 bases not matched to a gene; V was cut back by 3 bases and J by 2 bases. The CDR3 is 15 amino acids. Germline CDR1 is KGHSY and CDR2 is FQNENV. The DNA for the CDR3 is TGTGCCAGCAGCCACGGACAGGGAGGCAATCAGCCCCAGCATTTT. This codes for CASSHGQGGNQPQHF.